The 27 T cell receptor beta chains in this list originate from one sample, sequenced in a study of monozygotic twins with inflammatory bowel disease. For each CDR3 protein, TCRdb gives one entry from its re-call of the 5' RACE reads, without DNA. The specimen's table records 400,000 to 500,000 distinct CDR3 sequences. The specimen was blood. Source of these receptors: a human donor with ulcerative colitis or Crohn's disease, or a healthy co-twin of an affected twin (not recorded which).

The chain recombines TRBV7-3 with TRBJ1-1; TCRdb's D call, TRBD1, is unchecked because there is no DNA. CDR3 length: 16 residues. The germline gives CDR1 SGHTA, CDR2 FQGTGA. The CDR3 region is CASSPDRGPKGTEAFF.

CDR3 residues: CASSQDRVWGNTIYF. V is TRBV4-3 and J is TRBJ1-3; the D call of TRBD1 rests on TCRdb alone, since no DNA is present to check it. The germline V gene encodes CDR1 LGHNA and CDR2 YSLEER. The CDR3 has 15 amino acids.

The rearrangement links TRBV29-1 to TRBJ2-3. Germline-derived CDR1 and CDR2 are SQVTM and ANQGSEA. This CDR3 is 11 amino acids long. The CDR3 reads CSVALLDTQYF.

The chain uses TRBV5-5 and TRBJ1-2; TCRdb's D call of TRBD1 is untestable without DNA. CDR1 SGHKS and CDR2 YYEKEE come from the germline V gene (reference sequence). The CDR3 runs 15 residues. The CDR3: CASSLKGGTNYGYTF.

The chain has TRBV7-8 and TRBJ1-3. Germline loops: CDR1 SGHVS, CDR2 FQNEAQ. The CDR3 totals 16 residues. The CDR3 is CASSSAVWAPGNTIYF.

The chain uses TRBV13 and TRBJ2-1; the D gene TCRdb calls, TRBD1, cannot be checked with no DNA. Germline values: CDR1 PRHDT, CDR2 FYEKMQ (reference sequence). This CDR3 contains 17 residues. This CDR3 is CASSSTRDRVRYNEQFF.

V usage is TRBV18 and J usage is TRBJ1-2; TCRdb's D call, TRBD1, is unchecked because there is no DNA. Germline loops: CDR1 KGHSH, CDR2 LQKENI. This CDR3 is built from 13 residues. The CDR3 protein is CASSPSGGGGYTF.

This chain links TRBV25-1 with TRBJ2-2. The CDR3 contains 11 residues. Looked up from germline, CDR1 is MGHDK and CDR2 is SYGVNS. The CDR3 spells CASGIGGELFF.

CDR3 region: CAISDPIGAGANVLTF. V gene TRBV10-3 combines with J gene TRBJ2-6. In germline, CDR1 is ENHRY, CDR2 SYGVKD. CDR3 length: 16 residues.

The CDR3 reads CSPSGGVTEAFF. The chain links TRBV20-1 to TRBJ1-1. In germline, CDR1 is DFQATT, CDR2 SNEGSKA (reference sequence). There are 12 residues in the CDR3.

The gene calls are TRBV4-3 and TRBJ2-7; no DNA is available, so the TRBD2 call from TCRdb remains unchecked. CDR1 and CDR2 (germline): LGHNA, YSLEER. The CDR3 runs 15 residues. Here the CDR3 reads CASSQGTSVGYEQYF.

The V gene is TRBV29-1, the J gene TRBJ2-5. This CDR3 contains 13 residues. The germline CDR1 and CDR2 sequences are SQVTM and ANQGSEA. CDR3 residues: CSVGRNQQETQYF. Looking up the rest from reference TRBV29-1 and TRBJ2-5 gives the full variable domain: SAVISQKPSRDICQRGTSLTIQCQVDSQVTMMFWYRQQPGQSLTLIATANQGSEATYESGFVIDKFPISRPNLTFSTLTVSNMSPEDSSIYLCSVGRNQQETQYFGPGTRLLVL.

This chain links TRBV29-1 with TRBJ2-5; TCRdb's D call, TRBD1, is unchecked because there is no DNA. This CDR3 is built from 12 residues. Looked up from germline, CDR1 is SQVTM and CDR2 is ANQGSEA. The CDR3 loop is CSVGPAGTAFDF.

The J gene is TRBJ1-2, the V gene TRBV12-3 or TRBV12-4; TCRdb gives TRBD1 as the D gene, but with no DNA this cannot be confirmed. The CDR3 extends over 15 amino acids. The CDR3 region is CASSRGGQGAYGYTF.

The chain couples TRBV7-2 to TRBJ2-1; TCRdb returns TRBD2, unconfirmable since there is no DNA. The CDR3 extends over 16 amino acids. Germline CDR1 and CDR2: SGHTA and FQGNSA. The CDR3 reads CASSLYLAGAYNEQFF.

The rearrangement joins TRBV5-1 to TRBJ2-7; the TCRdb call, TRBD2, lacks DNA for checking. The CDR3 has 13 amino acids. Germline V gene data show CDR1 as SGHRS and CDR2 as YFSETQ. CDR3 protein: CASSRDVAYEQYF.

This sequence joins TRBV7-6 and TRBJ2-1; TCRdb proposes TRBD1, but this gene call is untestable without DNA. This CDR3 contains 13 residues. CDR1 and CDR2 from the germline V gene are SGHVS and FNYEAQ. The chain's CDR3 is CASSLNRQNEQFF.

The rearrangement uses TRBV24-1 and TRBJ2-7; TCRdb reports TRBD1, a call that lacks DNA to check it against. This CDR3 spans 13 amino acids. Germline values: CDR1 KGHDR, CDR2 SFDVKD. The chain's CDR3 is CATSDPARETQYF.

The chain employs TRBV29-1 and TRBJ2-5; TCRdb's D gene call, TRBD1, goes unchecked for lack of DNA. Germline V CDR1 and CDR2: SQVTM, ANQGSEA. This CDR3 comprises 14 residues. CDR3 region: CSVSAGTGEETQYF.

The chain recombines TRBV5-1 with TRBJ2-3; with no DNA, the TCRdb D assignment of TRBD1 cannot be verified. Germline loops: CDR1 SGHRS, CDR2 YFSETQ. This CDR3 contains 14 residues. The CDR3 sequence: CASSYGTNKDTQYF.

The V call is TRBV5-1, the J call TRBJ2-4; TCRdb indicates TRBD1, and absent DNA this call remains unverified. Germline lookup yields CDR1 SGHRS and CDR2 YFSETQ. The CDR3 spans 15 residues. The CDR3 sequence is CASSLVAGQKNIQYF. The full variable domain, completed using reference TRBV5-1 and TRBJ2-4, is KAGVTQTPRYLIKTRGQQVTLSCSPISGHRSVSWYQQTPGQGLQFLFEYFSETQRNKGNFPGRFSGRQFSNSRSEMNVSTLELGDSALYLCASSLVAGQKNIQYFGAGTRLSVL.

The rearrangement links TRBV29-1 to TRBJ2-1; TCRdb's D call, TRBD1, is unchecked because there is no DNA. The CDR3 is 15 residues long. Germline V gene sequence: CDR1 SQVTM, CDR2 ANQGSEA. The CDR3 reads CSVPTGSSSYNEQFF.

This chain joins TRBV6-5 and TRBJ2-2; lacking DNA, the TRBD2 call made by TCRdb goes unchecked. The CDR3 extends over 15 amino acids. Germline V gives CDR1 MNHEY, CDR2 SVGAGI. The CDR3 sequence: CASSSHKRDLRELFF.

The chain carries TRBV28 and TRBJ2-7; TCRdb selects TRBD1, and the lack of DNA leaves this call unchecked. This CDR3 comprises 16 residues. From germline, CDR1 is MDHEN and CDR2 SYDVKM. The CDR3 sequence is CASFPVGTGGYYEQYF.

The chain combines TRBV24-1 with TRBJ2-1; TCRdb names TRBD1, which stays unverified in the absence of DNA. Germline-derived CDR1 and CDR2 are KGHDR and SFDVKD. There are 18 residues in the CDR3. CDR3 region: CATSDPTGQDSSYNEQFF.

V and J are TRBV5-1 and TRBJ2-1; TCRdb proposes TRBD1, but this gene call is untestable without DNA. The length of the CDR3 is 14 residues. Germline V gene data show CDR1 as SGHRS and CDR2 as YFSETQ. CDR3 sequence: CASSRNRGYNEQFF.

The chain is built from TRBV27 and TRBJ2-3; TCRdb's assignment of TRBD1 cannot be checked, as there is no DNA. CDR1 is MNHEY and CDR2 is SMNVEV in the germline V gene (reference sequence). The CDR3 contains 15 residues. Here the CDR3 reads CASARAPVRPDTQYF.